Presented here are 5 T cell receptor beta chains from one specimen sequenced in a study of metastatic and nonmetastatic thyroid tumors. With MiXCR, TCRdb reprocessed the PCR reads. The sample has approximately 90,000 clones, 8.6% seen once; the top ten hold 8.8%. Patients had received no treatment of any kind before thyroid surgery. Input material: blood. The origin of the receptors is a female donor with papillary thyroid cancer or a benign thyroid nodule (not recorded which). Some clones in this sample may be carry-over from other donors' samples.

This clone rates as medium-sized. The V call is TRBV12-3 or TRBV12-4, the J call TRBJ1-5; D not resolved. The CDR3 has 13 residues. Trimming pared 3 bases from V and 4 bases from J, leaving 7 bases between. CDR3 coding DNA: TGTGCCAGCAGTTTCAGAGTTAATCAGCCCCAGCATTTT. This sequence encodes CASSFRVNQPQHF.

Many counts were recorded for this clone. This chain links TRBV6-4 with TRBJ2-2, with 7 bases that match TRBD2. Germline CDR1 reads MRHNA; CDR2 reads SNTAGT. V lost 2 bases and J lost 6; bases outside the gene matches: 0. The CDR3 runs 13 residues. For the CDR3, the DNA is TGTGCCAGCAGTGACGGGGGGGCCGGGGAGCTGTTTTTT. It codes for CASSDGGAGELFF.

This clone has just a few counts. The chain couples TRBV6-2 or TRBV6-3 to TRBJ2-5; 10 bases are shared with TRBD2. This CDR3 has 13 residues. V shed 5 bases, J shed 5 bases, and the junction held 2 bases outside the gene matches. Germline V gene sequence: CDR1 MNHEY, CDR2 SVGEGT. CDR3 DNA: TGTGCCAGCAGTAGCGGGGGGGCCGAGACCCAGTACTTC. Its protein product is CASSSGGAETQYF.

This clone was counted many times. The rearrangement uses TRBV5-6 and TRBJ1-2; unclear D gene. The CDR3 totals 13 residues. V lost 6 bases and J lost 4, with 13 bases in between. Germline V lookup: CDR1 SGHDT, CDR2 YYEEEE. Here the CDR3 DNA reads TGTGCCAGCACCCCGTTGGCAGCCTATGGCTACACCTTC. It encodes CASTPLAAYGYTF.

The table lists this clone with many counts. The sample carries other DNA sequences with the same CDR3. The V call is TRBV6-5, the J call TRBJ1-1; no clear D gene. In germline, CDR1 is MNHEY, CDR2 SVGAGI. The ends were cut back, 2 bases at V and 7 bases at J, with 11 bases in the middle. The length of the CDR3 is 13 residues. The CDR3 DNA follows: TGTGCCAGCAGTTACGAGGGAGGTAGTGAAGCTTTCTTT. It translates to CASSYEGGSEAFF.